A selection of T cell receptor beta chains follows, all from one sample in a study of shared clonotypes between healthy human individuals. Repertoires were generated with immunoSEQ multiplex PCR, while TCRdb's copy carries only in-frame clones and drops some. The repertoire includes about 490,000 clones, about three quarters of them detected once, and 10% to 15% sits in the top ten. Sequences were obtained from PBMCs. Receptor source: a middle-aged woman in good health. Some clones in this sample may be carry-over from other donors' samples. CDR3s include the opening cysteine and the closing phenylalanine or tryptophan. The D gene is left open where the match is weak. Not every row has a clone size; where given, it reads once, few, many or a size class.

d_gene: -
abundance: -
v_gene: TRBV28
j_gene: TRBJ1-6
CDR3nt: TGTGCCAGCCAAACACAAGGGGGGAGGATAACACCTTCACCCCTCCACTTT
CDR3aa: CASQTQGGRITPSPLHF

d_gene: -
abundance: -
v_gene: TRBV11-2
j_gene: TRBJ2-1
CDR3nt: TGTGCCAGCAGCACACATTCACGAGCCGATGAGCAGTTCTTC
CDR3aa: CASSTHSRADEQFF

d_gene: -
abundance: -
v_gene: TRBV11-2
j_gene: TRBJ1-1
CDR3nt: TGTGCCAGCAGCTTCCTGGACGGTGAAGCTTTCTTT
CDR3aa: CASSFLDGEAFF

d_gene: -
abundance: few
v_gene: TRBV30
j_gene: TRBJ1-1
CDR3nt: TGTGCCTGGAGTAGTGGGGTGGGGGGCACTGAAGCTTTCTTT
CDR3aa: CAWSSGVGGTEAFF

d_gene: TRBD1
abundance: few
v_gene: TRBV7-2
j_gene: TRBJ1-1
CDR3nt: TGTGCCAGCAGCCCCTCGGCCTTTTTACAGGGGGCTACTGAAGCTTTCTTT
CDR3aa: CASSPSAFLQGATEAFF

d_gene: TRBD1
abundance: medium-sized
v_gene: TRBV7-2
j_gene: TRBJ1-2
CDR3nt: TGTGCCAGCAACCGACAGGGAGAGGGTGGCTACACCTTC
CDR3aa: CASNRQGEGGYTF

d_gene: -
abundance: -
v_gene: TRBV6-5
j_gene: TRBJ2-7
CDR3nt: TGTGCCAGCAGTCAAACGGGGGAGCAGTACTTC
CDR3aa: CASSQTGEQYF

d_gene: TRBD1
abundance: -
v_gene: TRBV7-9
j_gene: TRBJ2-7
CDR3nt: TGTGCCAGCAGCCGCCGGACAGGGGGAGGATACGAGCAGTACTTC
CDR3aa: CASSRRTGGGYEQYF

d_gene: -
abundance: -
v_gene: TRBV28
j_gene: TRBJ2-7
CDR3nt: TGTGCCAGCAGATCCGGGACAAGCGACTACGAGCAGTACTTC
CDR3aa: CASRSGTSDYEQYF

d_gene: TRBD1
abundance: -
v_gene: TRBV5-4
j_gene: TRBJ1-2
CDR3nt: TGTGCCAGCAGTCCGAGACAGGGTGACATCTATGGCTACACCTTC
CDR3aa: CASSPRQGDIYGYTF

d_gene: -
abundance: -
v_gene: TRBV19
j_gene: TRBJ2-1
CDR3nt: TGTGCCAGTAGTATTAGGGGGGCAGCCTCGAGGAATGAGCAGTTCTTC
CDR3aa: CASSIRGAASRNEQFF

d_gene: -
abundance: -
v_gene: TRBV9
j_gene: TRBJ2-2
CDR3nt: TGTGCCAGCAGCGTTGGGATGAACACCGGGGAGCTGTTTTTT
CDR3aa: CASSVGMNTGELFF

d_gene: -
abundance: few
v_gene: TRBV2
j_gene: TRBJ2-7
CDR3nt: TGTGCCAGCTTCGGCGTACCGACCTACGAGCAGTACTTC
CDR3aa: CASFGVPTYEQYF

d_gene: -
abundance: -
v_gene: TRBV6-5
j_gene: TRBJ1-1
CDR3nt: TGTGCCAGCAGTTCCCGCCGGGGGGTGAACACTGAAGCTTTCTTT
CDR3aa: CASSSRRGVNTEAFF

d_gene: -
abundance: many
v_gene: TRBV11-2
j_gene: TRBJ2-7
CDR3nt: TGTGCCAGCAGCTTACAGCGGGCCTCCTACGAGCAGTACTTC
CDR3aa: CASSLQRASYEQYF

d_gene: TRBD2
abundance: -
v_gene: TRBV11-3
j_gene: TRBJ2-7
CDR3nt: TGTGCCAGCAGCTTAGCCAAGGGGACTAGCGGGAGGTACGAGCAGTACTTC
CDR3aa: CASSLAKGTSGRYEQYF

d_gene: TRBD2
abundance: -
v_gene: TRBV6-6
j_gene: TRBJ2-7
CDR3nt: TGTGCCAGCAGTTACGGGCTAGCGGGAGAGCAGTACTTC
CDR3aa: CASSYGLAGEQYF

d_gene: TRBD1
abundance: few
v_gene: TRBV30
j_gene: TRBJ1-2
CDR3nt: TGTGCCTGGAGTGCCCGTCCCGGGACAGAAAACTATGGCTACACCTTC
CDR3aa: CAWSARPGTENYGYTF

d_gene: -
abundance: few
v_gene: TRBV11-2
j_gene: TRBJ1-3
CDR3nt: TGTGCCAGCAGCCAAAGGACGGGCTCTGGAAACACCATATATTTT
CDR3aa: CASSQRTGSGNTIYF

d_gene: -
abundance: -
v_gene: TRBV6-1
j_gene: TRBJ1-1
CDR3nt: TGTGCCAGCAGGCAGGAGAGGTCCACTGAAGCTTTCTTT
CDR3aa: CASRQERSTEAFF